One T cell receptor beta chain is described in this entry. Antigen specificity is unknown. The data derive from a study of cytomegalovirus exposure and HLA in healthy donors. Regarding the study as a whole: Most TCR sequences were uncommon, yet certain public TCRs appeared in many donors.

Researchers ran the PCR with 60 Vbeta and 13 Jbeta primers. Clones were sequenced by immunoSEQ multiplex PCR, and TCRdb holds only the in-frame ones, with some missing. This repertoire includes around 140,000 clones. The source of this sequence is a male donor in good health and CMV-seronegative. The specimen was PBMCs.

CDR3 sequence: CASSLELAGAGYEQYF. The CDR3 nucleotides read TGCGCCAGCAGCTTGGAGCTAGCGGGAGCCGGTTACGAGCAGTACTTC. The V gene is TRBV5-1, the J gene TRBJ2-7; 10 bases match TRBD2. Per germline, CDR1 SGHRS and CDR2 YFSETQ. V dropped 0 bases and J dropped 4; count of bases not matched to a gene: 7. The CDR3 length is 16 residues.